This TCR beta chain originates from a study of T cells in Graves' hyperthyroidism and ophthalmopathy. Researchers took RNA transcripts and amplified the TCR beta CDR3 regions from them. First-round RT-PCR targeting the TCR CDR3 was performed with the HTBI primer set. Using its own MiXCR run on the multiplex PCR reads, TCRdb lists one record per CDR3 protein. This sample has a few hundred thousand distinct CDR3 sequences, with about half found just once. Between the trimmed V and J ends, which lost 0 bases and 2 bases, there was a span of 14 bases. The CDR3 is made up of 16 amino acids. Specimen: peripheral blood or thyroid tissue (not recorded which). The clonotype comes from a woman aged 18-30 years with Graves' hyperthyroidism. The chain links TRBV12-3 or TRBV12-4 to TRBJ2-7; a possible D gene is TRBD1 (6 bases). CDR3 in DNA: TGTGCCAGCAGTTTAGCCCAGGGGACATTCACCTACGAGCAGTACTTC. Translated, it gives CASSLAQGTFTYEQYF.